This is a list of T cell receptor beta chains from one sample in a study of cytotoxic CD8 clonotypes in ibrutinib-treated CLL. The repertoire was sequenced with immunoSEQ multiplex PCR; TCRdb's copy has only in-frame clones and lacks some. The repertoire holds about 300,000 clones, with more than 70% as singletons. The source was PBMCs, collected at disease progression, from a patient treated with ibrutinib. The receptors stem from a human donor with chronic lymphocytic leukemia. CDR3s include the opening cysteine and the closing phenylalanine or tryptophan.

TRBJ1-2	TRBV25-1	CASKNPGSRGGYTF
TRBJ2-1	TRBV29-1	CSVGSRVAYNEQFF
TRBJ2-1	TRBV7-3	CASSWTESNNEQFF
TRBJ2-2	TRBV28	CASTGGLMPTGELFF
TRBJ2-5	TRBV15	CATGGSVETQYF
TRBJ2-7	TRBV20-1	CSASVHWGQYF
TRBJ2-5	TRBV7-6	CASQYRGPQETQYF
TRBJ1-5	TRBV9	CASSPGQFSNQPQHF
TRBJ1-1	TRBV29-1	CSVRRGYTEAFF
TRBJ2-7	TRBV28	CASSLPGLAGVSYEQYF
TRBJ1-2	TRBV29-1	CSVDRGVYGYTF
TRBJ2-6	TRBV10-3	CAISDGDRSGANVLTF
TRBJ2-3	TRBV27	CASSLRGRYADTQYF
TRBJ2-5	TRBV19	CASSDIKTETQYF
TRBJ2-2	TRBV4-1	CASTTSGLAGNTGELFF
TRBJ2-7	TRBV5-1	CASSLTSGARYEQYF
TRBJ2-6	TRBV6-6	CASSYSRSSGANVLTF
TRBJ2-5	TRBV5-1	CASRRLWGGLGETQYF
TRBJ1-3	TRBV7-2	CASSWDRGITGNTIYF
TRBJ2-3	TRBV29-1	CSVRPGRSTDTQYF
TRBJ2-3	TRBV5-1	CASSLYRPRDTQYF
TRBJ2-7	TRBV11-2	CASSRRQERYEQYF
TRBJ2-7	TRBV27	CASLTRLAGSYEQYF
TRBJ1-4	TRBV19	CASSILGVGEKLFF
TRBJ2-1	TRBV4-1	CASSQGGRGPFF
TRBJ2-1	TRBV2	CASSGGGRSSNEQFF
TRBJ1-1	TRBV9	CASSVVGRMNTEAFF
TRBJ1-1	TRBV28	CATRTGNTEAFF
TRBJ2-3	TRBV10-3	CAISESYITSGASTDTQYF
TRBJ2-3	TRBV28	CASSLRQGGDTQYF
TRBJ2-7	TRBV9	CASSVAGGPFYEQYF
TRBJ2-5	TRBV11-2	CASRFVGVGETQYF
TRBJ1-3	TRBV7-3	CASSGELGNTIYF
TRBJ1-3	TRBV11-3	CASSLGLASNNQSGNTIYF
TRBJ2-2	TRBV5-4	CASSSDTGELFF
TRBJ2-5	TRBV4-2	CASSHDDRGQETQYF
TRBJ1-5	TRBV28	CASSRQGLNQPQHF
TRBJ1-1	TRBV11-2	CASSLGGERQAFF
TRBJ2-3	TRBV9	CASTPWAARGTDTQYF
TRBJ2-1	TRBV18	CASSPLLPEQFF
TRBJ1-6	TRBV25-1	CASSVPQSSYNSPLHF
TRBJ2-1	TRBV9	CASSVDGLAGVEQFF
TRBJ2-3	TRBV4-1	CASSQDQRGGSTDTQYF
TRBJ2-3	TRBV7-9	CASSLRGNADTQYF
TRBJ2-1	TRBV19	CASSITSGQNEQFF
TRBJ1-2	TRBV28	CASSLSGRGYGYTF
TRBJ2-1	TRBV28	CASSYGAWNEQFF
TRBJ2-7	TRBV29-1	CSVVERSYEQYF
TRBJ2-7	TRBV7-2	CASSLSGIGLPYEQYF
TRBJ1-5	TRBV5-6	CASSLGQNNQPQHF
TRBJ1-1	TRBV29-1	CSAEGQGNTEAFF
TRBJ2-6	TRBV4-3	CASKREAGTGANVLTF
TRBJ2-7	TRBV11-1	CASSLTGSEQYF
TRBJ1-2	TRBV4-1	CASSQPKTGDYGYTF